The next 2 T cell receptor beta chains were all read from a single sample in a study of blood T cell repertoires in COVID-19. TCRdb's table, derived via immunoSEQ multiplex PCR, lists solely in-frame clones and lacks some. This table holds about 130,000 clones, approximately 77% found once. Sequencing was performed on peripheral blood. These receptor sequences come from an older man with acute or convalescent COVID-19.

The chain couples TRBV7-2 to TRBJ2-3; D is uncertain. CDR3 length: 18 residues. V lost 1 base and J lost 0, with 17 bases in between. The V gene's germline CDR1 is SGHTA and CDR2 FQGNSA. The CDR3 region is CASSLDYDWIPSTDTQYF. In nucleotides, the CDR3 is TGTGCCAGCAGCTTAGATTACGACTGGATCCCTAGCACAGATACGCAGTATTTT.

The chain couples TRBV5-6 to TRBJ1-3; perhaps TRBD1 as D (5 bases). Germline V gene lookup returns CDR1 SGHDT and CDR2 YYEEEE. The CDR3 has 16 residues. V lost 4 bases, J lost 0 bases, and 14 bases lay in between. The CDR3 loop is CASSGGGSFSGNTIYF. CDR3 sequence (DNA): TGTGCCAGCAGCGGGGGAGGGAGCTTCTCTGGAAACACCATATATTTT. The full variable domain, rest sourced from reference TRBV5-6 and TRBJ1-3, is DAGVTQSPTHLIKTRGQQVTLRCSPKSGHDTVSWYQQALGQGPQFIFQYYEEEERQRGNFPDRFSGHQFPNYSSELNVNALLLGDSALYLCASSGGGSFSGNTIYFGEGSWLTVV.